This T cell receptor beta chain is from a study of identical twins. This clonotype came up many times. As yet, its antigen is unknown. The DNA is omitted, as the CDR3 cannot be located on it reliably, and the CDR3 follows TCRdb's listing. Germline V gives CDR1 MDHEN, CDR2 SYDVKM. The CDR3 is 13 amino acids long, termini counted. Notes on the study in general: Insertions were fewer in abundant cord blood beta clonotypes, whereas memory repertoires showed none of this pattern. The study based its conclusions on cross-sectional statistical analysis and did not follow the same donors.

Template switching supplied a universal primer site; unique molecular identifiers were carried on the cDNA. TCRdb fed the 5' RACE reads into MiXCR, producing one record per CDR3 protein. In the table there are fewer than 350,000 distinct CDR3 sequences, about 8.9% of which are singletons. These data also formed part of another study, on yellow fever vaccine responses in identical twins.

The gene calls are TRBV28 and TRBJ2-5; the table's D call of TRBD1 was not tested on the DNA. The receptor was derived from a woman aged 18 to 35 in good health. The sequenced sample consisted of memory (CD45RO+) T cells sorted from blood. This chain's CDR3 is CASSSSGVETQYF.